This TCR beta chain was documented in a study of CD8 T cells in ankylosing spondylitis. This clonotype was detected many times. No antigen is known for it. Germline V lookup: CDR1 KGHDR, CDR2 SFDVKD. The CDR3 spans 14 residues. Trimming took off 12 bases at V and 4 bases at J, with 18 bases between the two ends. TCRdb reprocessed the 5' RACE reads with MiXCR, giving one entry per CDR3 protein. Of more than 300,000 distinct CDR3 sequences listed, 9.5% to 13% are singletons. The study, taken as a whole, reports: About 8 highly homologous variants made up a TCR beta motif, and this motif appeared characteristic of ankylosing spondylitis blood. Disease-linked clones were reportedly significantly enriched in matched ankylosing spondylitis synovial fluid.

The source material was blood, either unsorted or a sorted T cell fraction (not recorded which). This receptor was obtained from a female donor with ankylosing spondylitis or in good health (not recorded which). The chain links TRBV24-1 to TRBJ1-5; possibly TRBD1 for D (5 bases). The CDR3 loop is CAAQDSGKNQPQHF. Written as DNA, the CDR3 is TGTGCCGCTCAAGACAGCGGTAAAAATCAGCCCCAGCATTTT.